This is a list of T cell receptor beta chains from one sample in a study of cytomegalovirus exposure and HLA in healthy donors. Only in-frame clones appear in the TCRdb table, and some are missing; sequencing was by immunoSEQ multiplex PCR. Here the sample spans 60,000 to 90,000 clones, approximately 63% being singletons. Sequencing was carried out using PBMCs. Receptor source: a woman between 45 and 60 years old in good health and CMV-seropositive. CDR3s include the opening cysteine and the closing phenylalanine or tryptophan. Fields, in order: V gene, J gene, CDR3 length, clone size, D gene, CDR3 protein, CDR3 DNA. D genes are given only for firm matches. The size of a clone is reported for some rows only, either as once, few or many, or as a class for expanded clones.

V: TRBV7-7; J: TRBJ2-5; length: 18; size: NA; D: NA; CDR3: CASSLSRLPGIGQETQYF; DNA: TGTGCCAGCAGCTTAAGTAGGCTTCCGGGGATAGGCCAAGAGACCCAGTACTTC
V: TRBV30; J: TRBJ1-1; length: 14; size: NA; D: NA; CDR3: CAWGRNRVSTEAFF; DNA: TGTGCCTGGGGCCGGAACAGGGTCAGCACTGAAGCTTTCTTT
V: TRBV5-5; J: TRBJ2-7; length: 13; size: NA; D: NA; CDR3: CASSLGHLYEQYF; DNA: TGTGCCAGCAGCTTGGGACACCTTTACGAGCAGTACTTC
V: TRBV9; J: TRBJ1-2; length: 17; size: NA; D: NA; CDR3: CASSVDRDQGYNYGYTF; DNA: TGTGCCAGCAGCGTAGACAGGGACCAAGGATATAACTATGGCTACACCTTC
V: TRBV5-1; J: TRBJ2-5; length: 15; size: NA; D: NA; CDR3: CASSLATHPPETQYF; DNA: TGCGCCAGCAGCTTGGCCACTCACCCCCCGGAGACCCAGTACTTC
V: TRBV5-1; J: TRBJ1-4; length: 14; size: once; D: NA; CDR3: CASSRDRINEKLFF; DNA: TGCGCCAGCAGCAGAGACAGGATTAATGAAAAACTGTTTTTT
V: TRBV27; J: TRBJ1-1; length: 12; size: NA; D: TRBD1; CDR3: CASHRGPTEAFF; DNA: TGTGCCAGCCACAGGGGGCCAACTGAAGCTTTCTTT
V: TRBV7-2; J: TRBJ1-3; length: 15; size: NA; D: TRBD1; CDR3: CASSLLTGVGNTIYF; DNA: TGTGCCAGCAGCTTACTCACAGGGGTAGGAAACACCATATATTTT
V: TRBV10-3; J: TRBJ2-7; length: 16; size: NA; D: TRBD1; CDR3: CAIRNRGQGSTYEQYF; DNA: TGTGCCATCAGGAATCGGGGACAGGGGAGTACCTACGAGCAGTACTTC
V: TRBV21-1; J: TRBJ1-4; length: 18; size: NA; D: NA; CDR3: CASSKATVSPQNNEKLFF; DNA: TGTGCCAGCAGCAAAGCTACAGTCTCCCCACAAAATAATGAAAAACTGTTTTTT
V: TRBV5-5; J: TRBJ2-3; length: 15; size: NA; D: TRBD1; CDR3: CASRRTGGWGDTQYF; DNA: TGTGCCAGCAGGAGAACAGGGGGTTGGGGGGATACGCAGTATTTT
V: TRBV18; J: TRBJ2-1; length: 14; size: few; D: TRBD1; CDR3: CASSRTGEYNEQFF; DNA: TGTGCCAGCTCACGGACAGGGGAGTACAATGAGCAGTTCTTC
V: TRBV5-8; J: TRBJ2-6; length: 16; size: NA; D: NA; CDR3: CASSLETGTGANVLTF; DNA: TGTGCCAGCAGCTTGGAAACAGGGACCGGGGCCAACGTCCTGACTTTC
V: TRBV28; J: TRBJ2-6; length: 15; size: NA; D: NA; CDR3: CASNTAPSGANVLTF; DNA: TGTGCCAGTAATACAGCCCCCTCTGGGGCCAACGTCCTGACTTTC
V: TRBV7-2; J: TRBJ2-7; length: 13; size: NA; D: NA; CDR3: CASSLPLTYEQYF; DNA: TGTGCCAGCAGCCTCCCCCTTACCTACGAGCAGTACTTC
V: TRBV1; J: TRBJ1-6; length: 16; size: NA; D: NA; CDR3: CTSSQDYRRVNSPLHF; DNA: TGCACCAGCAGCCAAGATTACCGACGGGTAAATTCACCCCTCCACTTT
V: TRBV5-5; J: TRBJ2-2; length: 12; size: NA; D: NA; CDR3: CASSYDSWPLFF; DNA: TGTGCCAGCAGCTACGACAGTTGGCCGCTGTTTTTT
V: TRBV6-1; J: TRBJ2-7; length: 17; size: NA; D: TRBD2; CDR3: CASSGQGDYQSSYEQYF; DNA: TGTGCCAGCAGTGGCCAAGGGGACTACCAGAGCTCCTACGAGCAGTACTTC
V: TRBV6-5; J: TRBJ1-1; length: 13; size: once; D: NA; CDR3: CASSYTRGTEAFF; DNA: TGTGCCAGCAGTTACACCCGAGGCACTGAAGCTTTCTTT
V: TRBV1; J: TRBJ2-5; length: 17; size: few; D: NA; CDR3: CTSSQPSPAGPQETQYF; DNA: TGCACCAGCAGCCAACCCTCTCCAGCGGGACCCCAAGAGACCCAGTACTTC
V: TRBV9; J: TRBJ2-5; length: 14; size: NA; D: NA; CDR3: CASSPQGIQETQYF; DNA: TGTGCCAGCAGCCCCCAGGGTATCCAAGAGACCCAGTACTTC
V: TRBV4-3; J: TRBJ2-7; length: 15; size: NA; D: NA; CDR3: CASSQDRANLYEQYF; DNA: TGCGCCAGCAGCCAAGATCGTGCGAATTTATACGAGCAGTACTTC
V: TRBV9; J: TRBJ2-5; length: 15; size: NA; D: TRBD2; CDR3: CASSVAAGAQETQYF; DNA: TGTGCCAGCAGCGTAGCAGCGGGGGCCCAAGAGACCCAGTACTTC
V: TRBV15; J: TRBJ1-5; length: 16; size: NA; D: NA; CDR3: CATSRDAVDSNQPQHF; DNA: TGTGCCACCAGCAGAGATGCGGTTGATAGCAATCAGCCCCAGCATTTT
V: TRBV7-2; J: TRBJ2-5; length: 16; size: NA; D: TRBD2; CDR3: CASSSLLAGAGETQYF; DNA: TGTGCCAGCAGCTCCTTACTAGCGGGAGCGGGTGAGACCCAGTACTTC
V: TRBV10-2; J: TRBJ1-5; length: 13; size: NA; D: NA; CDR3: CASSVVPGQPQHF; DNA: TGCGCCAGCAGTGTGGTCCCAGGGCAGCCCCAGCATTTT
V: TRBV2; J: TRBJ2-6; length: 16; size: NA; D: NA; CDR3: CASSDEDYTGANVLTF; DNA: TGTGCCAGCAGTGATGAGGACTATACTGGGGCCAACGTCCTGACTTTC
V: TRBV7-2; J: TRBJ1-4; length: 16; size: NA; D: NA; CDR3: CASSLAIGAGNEKLFF; DNA: TGTGCCAGCAGCTTAGCGATAGGGGCTGGGAATGAAAAACTGTTTTTT
V: TRBV28; J: TRBJ1-4; length: 16; size: NA; D: NA; CDR3: CASSPAQQGPNEKLFF; DNA: TGTGCCAGCAGTCCCGCCCAGCAGGGGCCTAATGAAAAACTGTTTTTT
V: TRBV7-6; J: TRBJ2-5; length: 16; size: NA; D: TRBD2; CDR3: CASSLNPLAGVETQYF; DNA: TGTGCCAGCAGCTTAAACCCCCTAGCGGGAGTAGAGACCCAGTACTTC
V: TRBV19; J: TRBJ2-7; length: 15; size: NA; D: NA; CDR3: CASSTSDSWAYEQYF; DNA: TGTGCCAGTAGTACTTCGGACTCCTGGGCCTACGAGCAGTACTTC
V: TRBV2; J: TRBJ2-7; length: 13; size: once; D: TRBD2; CDR3: CAGEGLATYEQYF; DNA: TGTGCCGGAGAGGGACTAGCAACCTACGAGCAGTACTTC
V: TRBV7-8; J: TRBJ2-3; length: 15; size: NA; D: NA; CDR3: CASSWGVGTADTQYF; DNA: TGTGCCAGCAGCTGGGGAGTAGGCACGGCAGATACGCAGTATTTT
V: TRBV9; J: TRBJ2-7; length: 13; size: once; D: TRBD2; CDR3: CASSVGGGTEQYF; DNA: TGTGCCAGCAGCGTAGGGGGAGGGACCGAGCAGTACTTC
V: TRBV5-6; J: TRBJ1-1; length: 13; size: NA; D: NA; CDR3: CASTLRGRTEAFF; DNA: TGTGCCAGCACCCTACGGGGTCGGACTGAAGCTTTCTTT
V: TRBV5-1; J: TRBJ1-1; length: 15; size: NA; D: NA; CDR3: CASSLEPSMNTEAFF; DNA: TGCGCCAGCAGCTTGGAGCCGAGTATGAACACTGAAGCTTTCTTT
V: TRBV6-7; J: TRBJ2-1; length: 17; size: few; D: NA; CDR3: CASSYEDSIQIDNEQFF; DNA: TGTGCCAGCAGTTACGAGGACTCCATACAGATTGACAATGAGCAGTTCTTC
V: TRBV7-9; J: TRBJ2-1; length: 18; size: NA; D: NA; CDR3: CASSSTLPAAGMDNEQFF; DNA: TGTGCCAGCAGCTCAACCTTACCGGCCGCGGGGATGGACAATGAGCAGTTCTTC
V: TRBV5-1; J: TRBJ2-7; length: 12; size: NA; D: NA; CDR3: CASSVSGVEQYF; DNA: TGCGCCAGCAGCGTTTCAGGGGTCGAGCAGTACTTC
V: TRBV7-2; J: TRBJ2-5; length: 16; size: NA; D: TRBD1; CDR3: CASSLGLDRGKETQYF; DNA: TGTGCCAGCAGCTTAGGGTTGGACAGGGGGAAGGAGACCCAGTACTTC
V: TRBV11-3; J: TRBJ2-3; length: 13; size: NA; D: NA; CDR3: CASSSEGGDTQYF; DNA: TGTGCCAGCAGCTCAGAAGGGGGAGATACGCAGTATTTT
V: TRBV7-9; J: TRBJ1-5; length: 15; size: NA; D: TRBD1; CDR3: CSSSLWTGWDQPQHF; DNA: TGTTCCAGCAGCCTCTGGACAGGGTGGGATCAGCCCCAGCATTTT
V: TRBV14; J: TRBJ2-1; length: 17; size: few; D: TRBD2; CDR3: CASSQSKPGLAGLEQFF; DNA: TGTGCCAGCAGCCAATCTAAGCCGGGACTAGCGGGATTAGAGCAGTTCTTC
V: TRBV10-1; J: TRBJ2-5; length: 13; size: NA; D: TRBD1; CDR3: CASSGNRGETQYF; DNA: TGCGCCAGCAGCGGGAACAGGGGAGAGACCCAGTACTTC
V: TRBV5-1; J: TRBJ2-2; length: 15; size: NA; D: TRBD1; CDR3: CASSLVGGDTGELFF; DNA: TGCGCCAGCAGCTTGGTAGGGGGCGACACCGGGGAGCTGTTTTTT
V: TRBV4-1; J: TRBJ2-6; length: 17; size: NA; D: NA; CDR3: CASSQANGQAGANVLTF; DNA: TGCGCCAGCAGCCAAGCCAATGGGCAGGCTGGGGCCAACGTCCTGACTTTC
V: TRBV2; J: TRBJ1-3; length: 16; size: few; D: NA; CDR3: CASSEAAPGSGNTIYF; DNA: TGTGCCAGCAGTGAAGCGGCCCCAGGCTCTGGAAACACCATATATTTT
V: TRBV19; J: TRBJ2-2; length: 18; size: NA; D: TRBD1; CDR3: CASSGLRHGQGSTGELFF; DNA: TGTGCCAGTAGTGGCCTGAGGCACGGACAGGGTAGCACCGGGGAGCTGTTTTTT
V: TRBV30; J: TRBJ2-1; length: 13; size: NA; D: NA; CDR3: CAWSPDSNNEQFF; DNA: TGTGCCTGGAGTCCGGACTCTAACAATGAGCAGTTCTTC
V: TRBV28; J: TRBJ2-1; length: 14; size: NA; D: TRBD2; CDR3: CASTGLAGAFEQFF; DNA: TGTGCCAGCACCGGACTAGCGGGAGCCTTTGAGCAGTTCTTC